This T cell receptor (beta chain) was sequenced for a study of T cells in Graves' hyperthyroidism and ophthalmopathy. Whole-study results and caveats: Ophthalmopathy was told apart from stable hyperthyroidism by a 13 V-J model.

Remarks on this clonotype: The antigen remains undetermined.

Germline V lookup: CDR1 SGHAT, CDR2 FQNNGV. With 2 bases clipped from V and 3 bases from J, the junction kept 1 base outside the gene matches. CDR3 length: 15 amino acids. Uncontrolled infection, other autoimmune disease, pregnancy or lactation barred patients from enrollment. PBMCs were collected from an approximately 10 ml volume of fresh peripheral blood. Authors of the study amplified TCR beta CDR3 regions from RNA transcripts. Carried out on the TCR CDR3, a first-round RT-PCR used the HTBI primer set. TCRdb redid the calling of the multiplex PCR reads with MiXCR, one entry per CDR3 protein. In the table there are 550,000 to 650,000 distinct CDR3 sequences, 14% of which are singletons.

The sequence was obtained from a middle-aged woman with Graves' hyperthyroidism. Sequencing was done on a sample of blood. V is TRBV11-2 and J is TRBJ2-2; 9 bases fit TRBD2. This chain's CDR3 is CASSLWTSDTGELFF. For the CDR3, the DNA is TGTGCCAGCAGCTTATGGACTAGCGACACCGGGGAGCTGTTTTTT.